This T cell receptor (beta chain) was obtained from a study of blood T cell repertoires in COVID-19. Background on the study: PBMCs, B-cell-depleted T cells, or T cells were the source of the cDNA or gDNA that made up the material.

The germline gives CDR1 SNHLY, CDR2 FYNNEI. There are 17 residues in the CDR3. Between the trimmed V and J ends, which lost 1 base and 0 bases, there was a span of 13 bases. Assay used: immunoSEQ multiplex PCR; TCRdb lists only in-frame clones, some missing. The sample consists of a few hundred thousand clones, roughly 85% of them appearing once. Source material: peripheral blood. The clonotype was recovered from a man aged 18 to 35 with active or convalescent COVID-19. J is TRBJ2-1 and V is TRBV2, with D uncertain. CDR3 loop: CASSEVSILSSYNEQFF. In DNA form, the CDR3 reads TGTGCCAGCAGTGAAGTGTCGATTCTAAGCTCCTACAATGAGCAGTTCTTC. The whole variable domain, filled in from reference TRBV2 and TRBJ2-1, reads EPEVTQTPSHQVTQMGQEVILRCVPISNHLYFYWYRQILGQKVEFLVSFYNNEISEKSEIFDDQFSVERPDGSNFTLKIRSTKLEDSAMYFCASSEVSILSSYNEQFFGPGTRLTVL.